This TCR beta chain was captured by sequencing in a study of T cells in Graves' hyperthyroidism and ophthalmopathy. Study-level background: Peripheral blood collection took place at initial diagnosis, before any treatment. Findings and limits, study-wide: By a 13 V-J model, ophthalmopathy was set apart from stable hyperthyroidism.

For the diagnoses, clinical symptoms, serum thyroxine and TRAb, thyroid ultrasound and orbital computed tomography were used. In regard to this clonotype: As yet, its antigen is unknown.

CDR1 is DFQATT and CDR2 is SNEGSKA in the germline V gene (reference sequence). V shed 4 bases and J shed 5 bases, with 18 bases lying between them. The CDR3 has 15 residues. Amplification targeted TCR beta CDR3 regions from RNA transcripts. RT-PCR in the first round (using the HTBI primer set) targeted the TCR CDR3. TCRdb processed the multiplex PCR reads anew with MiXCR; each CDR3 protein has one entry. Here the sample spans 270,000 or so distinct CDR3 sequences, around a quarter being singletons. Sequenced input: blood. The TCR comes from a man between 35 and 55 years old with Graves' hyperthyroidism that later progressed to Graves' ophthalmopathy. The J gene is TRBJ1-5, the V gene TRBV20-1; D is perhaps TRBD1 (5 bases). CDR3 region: CSATRDAEAYQPQHF. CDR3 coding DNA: TGCAGTGCTACCCGGGACGCCGAGGCTTATCAGCCCCAGCATTTT.